The T cell receptor (beta chain) described here comes from a study of blood T cells in healthy people across ages. Using a J-beta primer mix together with a sample-barcoded 5' primer, a second PCR was run for about 6 to 11 cycles. TCRdb re-derived calls from the 5' RACE reads in MiXCR, one entry per CDR3 protein. The profile shows 800,000 or so distinct CDR3 sequences, roughly 25% of them singletons. Only a few counts were recorded for this clonotype. Every donor provided 9.5 to 10 milliliters of peripheral blood. These data also featured in a second study, about T cells of mothers and their children.

This clonotype was obtained from a boy aged 5-17 years in good health. Sample: blood.

DNA for the CDR3: TGCAGTGCTAGAGATCCCGACAGGGGACAGTTCTTC. Its translation is CSARDPDRGQFF. The chain is built from TRBV20-1 and TRBJ2-1; TRBD1 matches 8 bases. CDR1 and CDR2 from the germline V gene are DFQATT and SNEGSKA (reference sequence). The trim removed 0 bases at V and 13 bases at J, leaving 5 bases unmatched. The CDR3 runs 12 residues.